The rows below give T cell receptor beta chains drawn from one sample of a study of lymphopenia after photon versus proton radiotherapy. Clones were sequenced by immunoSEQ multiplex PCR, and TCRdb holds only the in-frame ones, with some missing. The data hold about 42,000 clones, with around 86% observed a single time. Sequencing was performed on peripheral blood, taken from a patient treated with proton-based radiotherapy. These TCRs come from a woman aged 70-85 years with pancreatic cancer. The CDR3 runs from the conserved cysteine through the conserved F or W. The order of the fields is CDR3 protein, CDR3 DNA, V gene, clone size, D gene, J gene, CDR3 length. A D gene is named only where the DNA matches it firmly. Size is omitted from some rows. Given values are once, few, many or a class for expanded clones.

cdr3_aa: CASSLSGGSSYNEQFF
cdr3_nt: TGTGCCAGCAGTTTATCGGGTGGGAGCTCCTACAATGAGCAGTTCTTC
v_call: TRBV27
clone_size: NA
d_call: NA
j_call: TRBJ2-1
cdr3_length: 16

cdr3_aa: CASSPTESNSPLHF
cdr3_nt: TGTGCCAGCTCGCCGACAGAATCTAATTCACCCCTCCACTTT
v_call: TRBV18
clone_size: NA
d_call: NA
j_call: TRBJ1-6
cdr3_length: 14

cdr3_aa: CASTWGTSGTRGTQYF
cdr3_nt: TGTGCCAGCACCTGGGGGACTAGCGGTACCCGGGGGACCCAGTACTTC
v_call: TRBV28
clone_size: few
d_call: TRBD2
j_call: TRBJ2-5
cdr3_length: 16

cdr3_aa: CASGGTGTNYGYTF
cdr3_nt: TGTGCCAGTGGGGGGACAGGAACTAACTATGGCTACACCTTC
v_call: TRBV9
clone_size: NA
d_call: TRBD1
j_call: TRBJ1-2
cdr3_length: 14

cdr3_aa: CASSWTSGRSTETQYF
cdr3_nt: TGTGCCAGCAGCTGGACTAGCGGGAGGAGTACGGAGACCCAGTACTTC
v_call: TRBV7-9
clone_size: NA
d_call: TRBD2
j_call: TRBJ2-5
cdr3_length: 16

cdr3_aa: CASSLRTSGRAYEQYF
cdr3_nt: TGCGCCAGCAGTCTTAGGACTAGCGGGAGGGCCTACGAGCAGTACTTC
v_call: TRBV5-1
clone_size: NA
d_call: TRBD2
j_call: TRBJ2-7
cdr3_length: 16

cdr3_aa: CASKRVRGNEQFF
cdr3_nt: TGTGCCAGCAAGAGGGTGCGGGGCAATGAGCAGTTCTTC
v_call: TRBV2
clone_size: once
d_call: NA
j_call: TRBJ2-1
cdr3_length: 13

cdr3_aa: CASIPDRENTEAFF
cdr3_nt: TGTGCCAGCATACCTGACAGGGAAAACACTGAAGCTTTCTTT
v_call: TRBV6-1
clone_size: NA
d_call: TRBD1
j_call: TRBJ1-1
cdr3_length: 14

cdr3_aa: CSVDGLSQGGETQYF
cdr3_nt: TGCAGCGTTGACGGGCTATCACAGGGCGGAGAGACCCAGTACTTC
v_call: TRBV29-1
clone_size: once
d_call: NA
j_call: TRBJ2-5
cdr3_length: 15

cdr3_aa: CASSPPSEETQYF
cdr3_nt: TGTGCCAGCTCACCCCCCTCGGAAGAGACCCAGTACTTC
v_call: TRBV18
clone_size: NA
d_call: NA
j_call: TRBJ2-5
cdr3_length: 13

cdr3_aa: CASSIPGRSNTQYF
cdr3_nt: TGTGCCAGTAGTATACCGGGACGTAGCAATACGCAGTATTTT
v_call: TRBV19
clone_size: NA
d_call: NA
j_call: TRBJ2-3
cdr3_length: 14

cdr3_aa: CASRRGTDTGELFF
cdr3_nt: TGTGCCAGCAGGAGGGGGACTGACACCGGGGAGCTGTTTTTT
v_call: TRBV6-5
clone_size: NA
d_call: NA
j_call: TRBJ2-2
cdr3_length: 14

cdr3_aa: CASSFRGQDTEAFF
cdr3_nt: TGTGCCAGCAGTTTCAGGGGGCAGGACACTGAAGCTTTCTTT
v_call: TRBV27
clone_size: NA
d_call: TRBD1
j_call: TRBJ1-1
cdr3_length: 14

cdr3_aa: CASAEYKQFF
cdr3_nt: TGTGCCAGCGCGGAGTATAAGCAGTTCTTC
v_call: TRBV6-1
clone_size: NA
d_call: NA
j_call: TRBJ2-1
cdr3_length: 10

cdr3_aa: CASSYGGSGGTEAFF
cdr3_nt: TGTGCCAGCAGTTACGGGGGTTCAGGCGGCACTGAAGCTTTCTTT
v_call: TRBV6-6
clone_size: NA
d_call: NA
j_call: TRBJ1-1
cdr3_length: 15

cdr3_aa: CASSLRQQGITGELFF
cdr3_nt: TGTGCCAGCAGCTTACGTCAACAGGGGATAACCGGGGAGCTGTTTTTT
v_call: TRBV7-9
clone_size: NA
d_call: TRBD1
j_call: TRBJ2-2
cdr3_length: 16

cdr3_aa: CASSVADRGLNQPQHF
cdr3_nt: TGTGCCAGCAGTGTAGCGGACAGGGGGCTTAATCAGCCCCAGCATTTT
v_call: TRBV6-1
clone_size: NA
d_call: TRBD1
j_call: TRBJ1-5
cdr3_length: 16

cdr3_aa: CASSTGTTLETQYF
cdr3_nt: TGTGCCAGCAGCACCGGGACTACGCTCGAGACCCAGTACTTC
v_call: TRBV7-2
clone_size: once
d_call: TRBD2
j_call: TRBJ2-5
cdr3_length: 14

cdr3_aa: CASSENRNTEAFF
cdr3_nt: TGTGCCAGCAGTGAGAACAGGAACACTGAAGCTTTCTTT
v_call: TRBV25-1
clone_size: NA
d_call: NA
j_call: TRBJ1-1
cdr3_length: 13

cdr3_aa: CASSLQREAFF
cdr3_nt: TGTGCCAGCAGCTTGCAAAGGGAGGCTTTCTTT
v_call: TRBV5-5
clone_size: NA
d_call: NA
j_call: TRBJ1-1
cdr3_length: 11

cdr3_aa: CASSLERSGTDTQYF
cdr3_nt: TGCGCCAGCAGCTTGGAGAGATCTGGCACAGATACGCAGTATTTT
v_call: TRBV5-1
clone_size: NA
d_call: NA
j_call: TRBJ2-3
cdr3_length: 15

cdr3_aa: CASSWTTSDTQYF
cdr3_nt: TGTGCCAGTTCCTGGACTACCTCAGATACGCAGTATTTT
v_call: TRBV19
clone_size: few
d_call: NA
j_call: TRBJ2-3
cdr3_length: 13

cdr3_aa: CASSLRASESYEQYF
cdr3_nt: TGTGCCAGCAGTTTAAGGGCTAGCGAATCCTACGAGCAGTACTTC
v_call: TRBV28
clone_size: NA
d_call: NA
j_call: TRBJ2-7
cdr3_length: 15

cdr3_aa: CAISESGSNQPQHF
cdr3_nt: TGTGCCATCAGTGAGTCGGGGAGCAATCAGCCCCAGCATTTT
v_call: TRBV10-3
clone_size: once
d_call: NA
j_call: TRBJ1-5
cdr3_length: 14

cdr3_aa: CAWTVTLVGDGGYTF
cdr3_nt: TGTGCCTGGACCGTTACGCTGGTAGGGGACGGCGGCTACACCTTC
v_call: TRBV30
clone_size: NA
d_call: NA
j_call: TRBJ1-2
cdr3_length: 15

cdr3_aa: CASRPLGQAVYEQYF
cdr3_nt: TGTGCCAGCAGACCCCTCGGACAGGCAGTCTACGAGCAGTACTTC
v_call: TRBV28
clone_size: NA
d_call: TRBD1
j_call: TRBJ2-7
cdr3_length: 15

cdr3_aa: CSGEHLKGYTF
cdr3_nt: TGCAGCGGGGAGCATTTGAAGGGCTACACCTTC
v_call: TRBV29-1
clone_size: NA
d_call: NA
j_call: TRBJ1-2
cdr3_length: 11

cdr3_aa: CASSITGVGETQYF
cdr3_nt: TGTGCCAGTAGTATTACTGGGGTGGGAGAGACCCAGTACTTC
v_call: TRBV19
clone_size: NA
d_call: NA
j_call: TRBJ2-5
cdr3_length: 14

cdr3_aa: CASSLDGPGGQPQHF
cdr3_nt: TGTGCCAGCAGCTTAGACGGGCCAGGGGGACAGCCCCAGCATTTT
v_call: TRBV7-6
clone_size: NA
d_call: TRBD1
j_call: TRBJ1-5
cdr3_length: 15